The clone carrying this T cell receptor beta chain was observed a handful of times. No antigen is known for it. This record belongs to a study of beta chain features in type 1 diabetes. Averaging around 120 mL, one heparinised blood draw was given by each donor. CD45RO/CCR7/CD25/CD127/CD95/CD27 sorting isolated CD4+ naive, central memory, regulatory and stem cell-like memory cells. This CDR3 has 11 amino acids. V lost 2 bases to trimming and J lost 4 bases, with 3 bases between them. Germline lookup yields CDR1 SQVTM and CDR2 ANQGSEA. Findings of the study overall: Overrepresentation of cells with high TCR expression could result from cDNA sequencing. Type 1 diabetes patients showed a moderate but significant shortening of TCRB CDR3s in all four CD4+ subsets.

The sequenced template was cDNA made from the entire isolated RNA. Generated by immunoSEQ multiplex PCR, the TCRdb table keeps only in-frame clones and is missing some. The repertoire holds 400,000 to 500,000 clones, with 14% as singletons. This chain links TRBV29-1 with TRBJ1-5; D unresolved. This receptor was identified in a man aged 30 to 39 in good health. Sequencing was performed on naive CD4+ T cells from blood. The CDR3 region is CSVELNQPQHF. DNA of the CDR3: TGCAGCGTTGAACTGAATCAGCCCCAGCATTTT.